The 16 T cell receptor beta chains below were found in one sample sequenced in a study of CD8 T cells in Susac syndrome (dated by TCRdb to about 2019). The library relied on the immunoSEQ multiplex PCR assay. RNA was extracted using the RNeasy kit, and roughly 0.45 to 1 microgram was reverse transcribed with random hexamers. TCRdb reanalyzed the raw reads on its own, using fastp at Q25 for trimming and MiXCR for clone calling, and kept in-frame beta chains. Rows matching on CDR3 protein sequence are summarized as one entry with the most common DNA and genes. Recorded for this sample are 100,000 to 150,000 distinct CDR3 sequences; around 95% of them occurred a single time. Clones ranked in the top ten supply approximately 0.2% of the sample. Sequenced sample: CD8+ T cells from PBMCs. These receptor sequences come from a human donor with Susac syndrome.

V and J are TRBV13 and TRBJ2-7; D is ambiguous. CDR3 length equals 12 residues. Between the trimmed V and J ends, which lost 5 bases and 5 bases, there was a span of 10 bases. Germline CDR1 and CDR2: PRHDT and FYEKMQ (reference sequence). The CDR3 DNA is TGTGCCAGCAGCGCATCTGTGCACGAGCAGTACTTC. It yields the protein CASSASVHEQYF.

There are a few counts of this clonotype. The genes are TRBV5-4 and TRBJ2-3; D unclear. From germline, CDR1 is SGHNT and CDR2 YYREEE (reference sequence). This CDR3 has 14 residues. Trimming shortened V by 5 bases and J by 0 bases, and 10 bases separated the two germline ends. In nucleotides, the CDR3 is TGTGCCAGCAGGGGCGGTACTAGCACAGATACGCAGTATTTT. Its protein product is CASRGGTSTDTQYF. The full variable domain, completed using reference TRBV5-4 and TRBJ2-3, is ETGVTQSPTHLIKTRGQQVTLRCSSQSGHNTVSWYQQALGQGPQFIFQYYREEENGRGNFPPRFSGLQFPNYSSELNVNALELDDSALYLCASRGGTSTDTQYFGPGTRLTVL.

The chain combines TRBV30 with TRBJ2-7; 7 positions agree with TRBD1. CDR1 is GTSNPN and CDR2 is SVGIG in the germline V gene (reference sequence). After removal of 2 bases from V and 2 bases from J, the junction contained 3 bases not matched to a gene. The CDR3 spans 13 residues. The DNA for the CDR3 is TGTGCCTGGAGTCAGGGGGACGCCTACGAGCAGTACTTC. This gives the protein CAWSQGDAYEQYF.

The J gene is TRBJ2-1, the V gene TRBV27, with TRBD2 matching 12 bases. CDR1 and CDR2 from the germline V gene are MNHEY and SMNVEV (reference sequence). The CDR3 contains 16 residues. V lost 5 bases and J lost 4; bases outside the gene matches: 6. The CDR3 reads CASSPGLAGQYNEQFF. The CDR3 nucleotides are TGTGCCAGCAGTCCGGGACTAGCGGGTCAGTACAATGAGCAGTTCTTC.

The chain couples TRBV24-1 to TRBJ2-1, with D perhaps TRBD1 (6 bases). Trimming removed 9 bases at V and 5 bases at J, with 19 bases between. Germline CDR1 is KGHDR and CDR2 is SFDVKD. The CDR3 length is 15 residues. The CDR3: CATSVGTHPNNEQFF. CDR3 sequence (DNA): TGTGCCACCTCCGTGGGGACACACCCGAACAATGAGCAGTTCTTC.

The genes are TRBV11-2 and TRBJ1-1, with 7 bases that match TRBD1. Germline loops: CDR1 SGHAT, CDR2 FQNNGV. The CDR3 extends over 14 amino acids. The trim removed 5 bases at V and 6 bases at J, leaving 9 bases unmatched. CDR3 sequence: CASSGQEGGPEAFF. The CDR3, as DNA: TGTGCCAGCAGCGGACAGGAGGGGGGCCCTGAAGCTTTCTTT.

The chain links TRBV18 to TRBJ1-4, with a tentative D call TRBD1 (5 bases). Germline V gene lookup returns CDR1 KGHSH and CDR2 LQKENI. The CDR3 covers 14 residues. Trimming left V 2 bases short and J 4 bases short, with 8 bases between. The CDR3 nucleotides are TGTGCCAGCTCACCATTCAGGGATAATGAAAAACTGTTTTTT. Residues: CASSPFRDNEKLFF.

The chain links TRBV27 to TRBJ2-3, with TRBD2 identical over 14 bases. V shed 5 bases, J shed 8 bases, and the junction held 12 bases outside the gene matches. Germline V gene data show CDR1 as MNHEY and CDR2 as SMNVEV (reference sequence). CDR3 length equals 17 residues. CDR3 in amino acids: CASSPSGGLAGGGTQYF. CDR3 sequence (DNA): TGTGCCAGCAGTCCCAGCGGAGGACTAGCGGGGGGAGGTACGCAGTATTTT.

This chain joins TRBV6-1 and TRBJ2-6, with a possible D match to TRBD1 (6 bases). CDR1 is MNHNS and CDR2 is SASEGT in the germline V gene. CDR3 length: 15 amino acids. The V end was cut by 4 bases, the J end by 0 bases, with 7 bases between. The CDR3 spells CASSADSSGANVLTF. The CDR3 bases are TGTGCCAGCAGTGCGGACAGCTCTGGGGCCAACGTCCTGACTTTC.

The chain carries TRBV12-3 or TRBV12-4 and TRBJ2-1; D is possibly TRBD2 (5 bases). V was trimmed by 6 bases and J by 15 bases, leaving 15 bases between them. CDR3 length equals 11 residues. CDR3 sequence (DNA): TGTGCCAGCAGCCCCGGGATAGGTCGGTTCTTC. It specifies CASSPGIGRFF.

V usage is TRBV13 and J usage is TRBJ1-6, with unresolved D. CDR3 length equals 15 residues. Trimming pared 5 bases from V and 5 bases from J, leaving 13 bases between. Germline V gene data show CDR1 as PRHDT and CDR2 as FYEKMQ (reference sequence). Here the CDR3 reads CASSPGLENNSPLHF. Written as DNA, the CDR3 is TGTGCCAGCAGCCCCGGTCTGGAAAATAATTCACCCCTCCACTTT.

The gene calls are TRBV30 and TRBJ2-5, with D perhaps TRBD2 (5 bases). In germline, CDR1 is GTSNPN, CDR2 SVGIG (reference sequence). Trimming stripped 0 bases from V and 5 bases from J, with 16 bases between. The CDR3 consists of 15 residues. CDR3 nucleotide sequence: TGTGCCTGGAGTGTACCGGGGATTTATGGGGAGACCCAGTACTTC. It is translated as CAWSVPGIYGETQYF.

This clonotype was observed a single time. The gene calls are TRBV10-3 and TRBJ2-2; the match to TRBD2 covers 9 bases. The CDR3 loop spans 16 amino acids. V lost 8 bases, J lost 1 base, and 8 bases stayed unmatched. Germline V gene sequence: CDR1 ENHRY, CDR2 SYGVKD. Here the CDR3 reads CAIAPRAGGNTGELFF. CDR3 nucleotides: TGTGCCATCGCCCCCAGAGCGGGAGGGAACACCGGGGAGCTGTTTTTT.

This clonotype was seen only once. The genes are TRBV30 and TRBJ2-7; D might be TRBD1 or TRBD2, each matching 5 bases. V was clipped by 6 bases and J by 9 bases, with 24 bases between them. Per germline, CDR1 GTSNPN and CDR2 SVGIG (reference sequence). CDR3 size: 14 residues. CDR3 loop: CACQMGPTTEGQYF. As DNA, the CDR3 is TGTGCCTGCCAGATGGGACCCACAACCGAGGGGCAGTACTTC.

The genes are TRBV2 and TRBJ1-1; D is unclear. The germline V gene encodes CDR1 SNHLY and CDR2 FYNNEI. CDR3 size: 15 residues. Trimming removed 1 base from V and 1 base from J, with 10 bases in between. The CDR3 DNA reads TGTGCCAGCAGTGAAGGGGGTGCGGAGAACACTGAAGCTTTCTTT. It is translated as CASSEGGAENTEAFF.

This chain joins TRBV24-1 and TRBJ1-2; D not resolved. The CDR3 runs 12 residues. Germline loops: CDR1 KGHDR, CDR2 SFDVKD. Trimming removed 4 bases at V and 8 bases at J, with 10 bases between. The CDR3 bases are TGTGCCACCAGTGAAGGGTTCGGGGGCTACACCTTC. Translated: CATSEGFGGYTF.